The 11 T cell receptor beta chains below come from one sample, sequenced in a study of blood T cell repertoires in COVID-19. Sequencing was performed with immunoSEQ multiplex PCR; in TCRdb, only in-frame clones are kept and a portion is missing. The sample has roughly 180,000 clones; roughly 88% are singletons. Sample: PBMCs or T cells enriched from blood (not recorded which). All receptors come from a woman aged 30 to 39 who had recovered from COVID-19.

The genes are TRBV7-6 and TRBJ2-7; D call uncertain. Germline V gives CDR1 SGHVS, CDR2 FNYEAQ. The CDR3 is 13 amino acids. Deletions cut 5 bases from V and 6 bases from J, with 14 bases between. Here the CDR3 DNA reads TGTGCCAGCAGCCTCGATTACTTTGCCGAGCAGTACTTC. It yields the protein CASSLDYFAEQYF.

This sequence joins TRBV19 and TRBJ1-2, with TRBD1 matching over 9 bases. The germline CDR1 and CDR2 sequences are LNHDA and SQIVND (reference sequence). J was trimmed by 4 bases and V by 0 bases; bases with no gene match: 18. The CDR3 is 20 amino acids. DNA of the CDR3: TGTGCCAGTAGTATAGATTCGTCGCCCTGGGCCGACAGGGGGATCTATGGCTACACCTTC. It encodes CASSIDSSPWADRGIYGYTF.

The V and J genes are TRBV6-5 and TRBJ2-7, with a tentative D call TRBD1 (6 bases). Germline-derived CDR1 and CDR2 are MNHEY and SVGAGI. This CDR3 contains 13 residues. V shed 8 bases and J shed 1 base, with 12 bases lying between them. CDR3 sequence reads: CASLIGTSYEQYF. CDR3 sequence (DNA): TGTGCCAGCTTGATCGGGACATCCTACGAGCAGTACTTC.

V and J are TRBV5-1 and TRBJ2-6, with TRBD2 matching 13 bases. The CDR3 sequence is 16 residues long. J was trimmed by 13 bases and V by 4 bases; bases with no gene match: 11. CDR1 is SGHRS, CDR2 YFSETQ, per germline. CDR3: CASSPWTSGGSPVLTF. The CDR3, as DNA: TGCGCCAGCAGCCCCTGGACTAGCGGGGGCTCCCCTGTCCTGACTTTC. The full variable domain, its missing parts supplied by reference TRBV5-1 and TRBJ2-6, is KAGVTQTPRYLIKTRGQQVTLSCSPISGHRSVSWYQQTPGQGLQFLFEYFSETQRNKGNFPGRFSGRQFSNSRSEMNVSTLELGDSALYLCASSPWTSGGSPVLTFGAGSRLTVL.

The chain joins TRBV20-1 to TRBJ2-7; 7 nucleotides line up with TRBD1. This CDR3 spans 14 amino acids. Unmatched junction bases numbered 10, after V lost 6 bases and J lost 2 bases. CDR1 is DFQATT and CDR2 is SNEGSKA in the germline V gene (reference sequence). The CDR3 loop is CSASGDRVAYEQYF. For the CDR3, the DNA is TGCAGTGCAAGTGGAGACAGGGTCGCCTACGAGCAGTACTTC.

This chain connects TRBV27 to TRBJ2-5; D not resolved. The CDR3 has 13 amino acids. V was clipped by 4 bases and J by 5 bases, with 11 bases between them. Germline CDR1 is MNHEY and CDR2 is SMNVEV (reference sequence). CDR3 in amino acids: CASSYTAGETQYF. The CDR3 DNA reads TGTGCCAGCAGTTATACGGCCGGGGAGACCCAGTACTTC.

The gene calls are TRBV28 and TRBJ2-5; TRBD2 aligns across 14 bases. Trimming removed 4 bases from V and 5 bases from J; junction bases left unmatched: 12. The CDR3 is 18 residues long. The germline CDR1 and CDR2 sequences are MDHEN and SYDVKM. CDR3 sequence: CASSSSTSGRAFGETQYF. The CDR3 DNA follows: TGTGCCAGCAGTTCATCGACTAGCGGGAGGGCCTTCGGGGAGACCCAGTACTTC.

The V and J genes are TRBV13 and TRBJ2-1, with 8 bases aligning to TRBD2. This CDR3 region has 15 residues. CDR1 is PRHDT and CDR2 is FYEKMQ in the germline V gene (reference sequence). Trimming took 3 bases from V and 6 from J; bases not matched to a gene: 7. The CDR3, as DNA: TGTGCCAGCAGCTTCAGTAGCGGGAAGTTCAATGAGCAGTTCTTC. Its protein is CASSFSSGKFNEQFF.

The CDR3: CASSLGVGQSGEAFF. Here the CDR3 DNA reads TGTGCCAGCAGCTTGGGGGTGGGGCAATCAGGTGAAGCTTTCTTT. The V and J genes are TRBV5-4 and TRBJ1-1; D perhaps matches TRBD1 (5 bases). V was pared by 0 bases and J by 7 bases, with 16 bases between. This CDR3 has 15 residues. CDR1 is SGHNT and CDR2 is YYREEE in the germline V gene (reference sequence).

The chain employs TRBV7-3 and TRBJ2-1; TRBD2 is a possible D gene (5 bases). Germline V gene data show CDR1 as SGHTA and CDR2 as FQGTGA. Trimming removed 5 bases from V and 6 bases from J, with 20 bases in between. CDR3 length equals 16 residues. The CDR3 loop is CASSRGPSQPANEQFF. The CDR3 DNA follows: TGTGCCAGCAGCAGAGGGCCTAGCCAACCCGCCAATGAGCAGTTCTTC.

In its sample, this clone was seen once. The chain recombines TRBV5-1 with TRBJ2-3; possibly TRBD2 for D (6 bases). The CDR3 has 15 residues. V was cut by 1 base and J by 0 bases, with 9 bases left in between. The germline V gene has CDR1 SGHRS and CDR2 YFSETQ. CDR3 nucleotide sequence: TGCGCCAGCAGCTTGCGGGAGAGAAGCACAGATACGCAGTATTTT. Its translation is CASSLRERSTDTQYF.